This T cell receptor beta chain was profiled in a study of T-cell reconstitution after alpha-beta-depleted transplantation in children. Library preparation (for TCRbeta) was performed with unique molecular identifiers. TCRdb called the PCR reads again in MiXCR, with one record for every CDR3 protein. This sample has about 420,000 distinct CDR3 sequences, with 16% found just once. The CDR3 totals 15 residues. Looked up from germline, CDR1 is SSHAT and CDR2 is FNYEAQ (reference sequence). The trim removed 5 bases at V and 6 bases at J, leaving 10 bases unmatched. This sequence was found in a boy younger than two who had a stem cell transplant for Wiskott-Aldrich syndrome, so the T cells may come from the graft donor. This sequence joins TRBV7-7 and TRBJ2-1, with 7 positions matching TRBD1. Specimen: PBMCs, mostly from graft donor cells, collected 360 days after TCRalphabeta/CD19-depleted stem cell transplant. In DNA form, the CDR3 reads TGTGCCAGCAGCCCCCGGACAGGTTTTATCAATGAGCAGTTCTTC. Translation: CASSPRTGFINEQFF. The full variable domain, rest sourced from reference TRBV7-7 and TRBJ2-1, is GAGVSQSPRYKVTKRGQDVTLRCDPISSHATLYWYQQALGQGPEFLTYFNYEAQPDKSGLPSDRFSAERPEGSISTLTIQRTEQRDSAMYRCASSPRTGFINEQFFGPGTRLTVL.